This T cell receptor (beta chain) was obtained from a study of regulatory T cells in long-lasting Graves disease. Comment on this clonotype: A much more abundant neighbour one base away suggests this may be a read error. Without the conserved terminal phenylalanine or tryptophan, this CDR3 likely stems from a read error.

Combining iRepertoire HTBI primers with Arm-PCR of CDR3 regions, the authors built TCR beta libraries. TCRdb reprocessed the multiplex PCR reads with MiXCR, giving one entry per CDR3 protein. The repertoire holds a few hundred thousand distinct CDR3 sequences, with less than 15% as singletons. Stated time point: newly diagnosed GD, antithyroid drugs for less than 3 months. PBMCs provided the RNA from which the TCR library was made. The CDR3 has 13 amino acids. Germline CDR1 reads SNHLY; CDR2 reads FYNNEI. Trimming pared 7 bases from V and 0 bases from J, leaving 10 bases between. A further study also used this sample, focusing on T cells in Graves' hyperthyroidism and ophthalmopathy.

The genes are TRBV2 and TRBJ2-7, with no clear D. The TCR was taken from a woman aged 45-65 years with Graves disease. The sample consisted of peripheral blood mononuclear cells (PBMCs), taken at new diagnosis, from a patient treated with antithyroid drugs. CDR3 DNA sequence: TGTGCCAGCACTTGGACGGCCTCCTACGAGCAGTACTCC. The encoded protein is CASTWTASYEQYS.